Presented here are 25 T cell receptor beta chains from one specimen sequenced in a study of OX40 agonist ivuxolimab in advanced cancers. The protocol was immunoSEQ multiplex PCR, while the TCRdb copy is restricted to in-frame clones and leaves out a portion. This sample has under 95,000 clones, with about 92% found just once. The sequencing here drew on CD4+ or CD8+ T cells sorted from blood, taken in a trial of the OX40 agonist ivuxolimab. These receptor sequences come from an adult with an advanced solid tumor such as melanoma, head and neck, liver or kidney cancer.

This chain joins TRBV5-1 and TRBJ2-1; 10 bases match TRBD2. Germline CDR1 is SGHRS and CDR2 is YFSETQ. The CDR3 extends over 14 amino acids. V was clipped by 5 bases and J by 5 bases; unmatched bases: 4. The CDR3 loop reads CASSPSGGNNEQFF. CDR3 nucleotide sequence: TGCGCCAGCAGTCCTAGCGGGGGAAACAATGAGCAGTTCTTC.

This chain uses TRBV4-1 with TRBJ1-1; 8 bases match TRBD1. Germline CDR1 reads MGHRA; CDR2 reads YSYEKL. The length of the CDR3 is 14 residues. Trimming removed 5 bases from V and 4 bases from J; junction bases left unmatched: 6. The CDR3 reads CASSSDRVVTEAFF. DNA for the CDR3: TGCGCCAGCAGCTCGGACAGGGTGGTCACTGAAGCTTTCTTT.

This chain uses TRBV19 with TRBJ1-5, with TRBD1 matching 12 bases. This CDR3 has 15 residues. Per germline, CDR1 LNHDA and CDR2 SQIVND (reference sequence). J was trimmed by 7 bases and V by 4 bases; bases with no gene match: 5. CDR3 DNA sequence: TGTGCCAGTAGTACAGGGACAGGGGGCGGCCAGCCCCAGCATTTT. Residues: CASSTGTGGGQPQHF.

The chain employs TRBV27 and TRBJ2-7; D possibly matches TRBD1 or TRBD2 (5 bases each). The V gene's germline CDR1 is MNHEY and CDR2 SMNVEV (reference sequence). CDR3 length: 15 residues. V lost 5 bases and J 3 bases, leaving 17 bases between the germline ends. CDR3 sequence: CASSPTGQRSYEQYF. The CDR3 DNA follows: TGTGCCAGCAGTCCCACGGGGCAGAGAAGCTACGAGCAGTACTTC.

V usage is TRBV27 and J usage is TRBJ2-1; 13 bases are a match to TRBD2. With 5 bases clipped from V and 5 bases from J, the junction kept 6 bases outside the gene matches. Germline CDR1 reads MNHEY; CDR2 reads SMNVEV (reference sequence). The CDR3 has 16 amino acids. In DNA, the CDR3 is TGTGCCAGCAGTCTACGGGGGACTAGCGGGAACAATGAGCAGTTCTTC. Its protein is CASSLRGTSGNNEQFF.

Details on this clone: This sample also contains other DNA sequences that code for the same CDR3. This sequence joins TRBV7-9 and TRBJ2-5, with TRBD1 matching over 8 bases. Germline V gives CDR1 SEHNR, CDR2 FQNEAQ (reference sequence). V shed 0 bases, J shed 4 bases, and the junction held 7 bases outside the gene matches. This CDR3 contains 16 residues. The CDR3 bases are TGTGCCAGCAGCTTAGCTTCCAGGGGGCTAGGAGAGACCCAGTACTTC. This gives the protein CASSLASRGLGETQYF. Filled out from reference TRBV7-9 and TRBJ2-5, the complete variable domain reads DTGVSQNPRHKITKRGQNVTFRCDPISEHNRLYWYRQTLGQGPEFLTYFQNEAQLEKSRLLSDRFSAERPKGSFSTLEIQRTEQGDSAMYLCASSLASRGLGETQYFGPGTRLLVL.

As DNA, the CDR3 is TGTGCCAGCAGTTTGACTAGCGGAGGCAATGAGCAGTTCTTC. It translates to CASSLTSGGNEQFF. V and J are TRBV6-5 and TRBJ2-1, with TRBD2 identical over 9 bases. The CDR3 length is 14 residues. Germline values: CDR1 MNHEY, CDR2 SVGAGI. V gave up 4 bases and J gave up 6 bases; unmatched junction bases: 4.

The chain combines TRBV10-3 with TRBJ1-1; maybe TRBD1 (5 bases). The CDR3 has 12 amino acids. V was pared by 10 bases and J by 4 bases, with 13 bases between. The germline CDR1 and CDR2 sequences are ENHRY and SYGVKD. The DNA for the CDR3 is TGTGCCACTGGGACCACCCTCACTGAAGCTTTCTTT. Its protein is CATGTTLTEAFF.

The CDR3 spells CASSIGRNSNQPQHF. The CDR3, as DNA: TGTGCCAGTAGTATCGGCCGCAATAGCAATCAGCCCCAGCATTTT. The rearrangement links TRBV19 to TRBJ1-5; D is undetermined. Per germline, CDR1 LNHDA and CDR2 SQIVND (reference sequence). V was pared by 3 bases and J by 0 bases, with 9 bases between. The CDR3 is made up of 15 amino acids.

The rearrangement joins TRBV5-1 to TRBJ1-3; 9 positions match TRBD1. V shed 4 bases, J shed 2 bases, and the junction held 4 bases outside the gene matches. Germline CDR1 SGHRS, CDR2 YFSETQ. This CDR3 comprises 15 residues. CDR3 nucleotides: TGCGCCAGCAGCAACCGGACAGGGGCTGGAAACACCATATATTTT. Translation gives CASSNRTGAGNTIYF.

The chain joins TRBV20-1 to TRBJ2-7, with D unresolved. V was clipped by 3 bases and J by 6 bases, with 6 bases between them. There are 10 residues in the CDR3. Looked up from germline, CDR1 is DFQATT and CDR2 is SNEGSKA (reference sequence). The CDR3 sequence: CSASISEQYF. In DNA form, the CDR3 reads TGCAGTGCTAGTATCAGCGAGCAGTACTTC.

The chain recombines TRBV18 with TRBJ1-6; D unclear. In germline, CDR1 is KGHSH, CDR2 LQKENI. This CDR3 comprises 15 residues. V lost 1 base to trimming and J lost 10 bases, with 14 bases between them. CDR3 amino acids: CASSPLRLETSPLHF. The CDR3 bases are TGTGCCAGCTCACCACTTAGATTAGAAACCTCACCCCTCCACTTT.

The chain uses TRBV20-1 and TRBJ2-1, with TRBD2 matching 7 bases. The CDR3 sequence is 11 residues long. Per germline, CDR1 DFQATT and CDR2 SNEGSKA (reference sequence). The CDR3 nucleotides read TGCGGACTAGTAGGGTTCAATGAGCAGTTCTTC. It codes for CGLVGFNEQFF.

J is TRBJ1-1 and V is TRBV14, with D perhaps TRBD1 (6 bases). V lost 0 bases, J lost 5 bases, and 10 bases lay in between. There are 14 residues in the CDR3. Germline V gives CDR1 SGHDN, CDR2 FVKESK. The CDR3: CASSQDSGVTEAFF. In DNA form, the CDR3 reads TGTGCCAGCAGCCAAGATTCAGGGGTTACTGAAGCTTTCTTT.

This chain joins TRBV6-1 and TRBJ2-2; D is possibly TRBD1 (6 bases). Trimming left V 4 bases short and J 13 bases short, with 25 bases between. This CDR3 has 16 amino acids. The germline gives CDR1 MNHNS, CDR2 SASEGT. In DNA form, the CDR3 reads TGTGCCAGCAGTGCCCTTCCGGGACAAGCCAGCCAGGGGCTGTTTTTT. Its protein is CASSALPGQASQGLFF.

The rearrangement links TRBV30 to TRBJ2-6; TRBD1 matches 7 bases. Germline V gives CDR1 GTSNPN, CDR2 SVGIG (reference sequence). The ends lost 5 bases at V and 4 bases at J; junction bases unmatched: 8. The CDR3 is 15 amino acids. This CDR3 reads CAWELRGTGANVLTF. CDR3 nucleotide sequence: TGTGCCTGGGAACTCAGGGGGACAGGGGCCAACGTCCTGACTTTC.

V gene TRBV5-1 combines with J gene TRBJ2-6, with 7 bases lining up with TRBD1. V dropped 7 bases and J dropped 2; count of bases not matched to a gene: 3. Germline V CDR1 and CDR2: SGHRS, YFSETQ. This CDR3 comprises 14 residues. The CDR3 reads CASRDRAGANVLTF. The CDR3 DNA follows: TGCGCCAGCCGAGACAGGGCTGGGGCCAACGTCCTGACTTTC.

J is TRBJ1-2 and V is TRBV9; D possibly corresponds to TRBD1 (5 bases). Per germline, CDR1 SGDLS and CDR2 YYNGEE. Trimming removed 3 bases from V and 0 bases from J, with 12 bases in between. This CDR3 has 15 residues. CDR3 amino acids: CASSASGLTNYGYTF. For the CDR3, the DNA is TGTGCCAGCAGCGCGTCGGGACTGACTAACTATGGCTACACCTTC.

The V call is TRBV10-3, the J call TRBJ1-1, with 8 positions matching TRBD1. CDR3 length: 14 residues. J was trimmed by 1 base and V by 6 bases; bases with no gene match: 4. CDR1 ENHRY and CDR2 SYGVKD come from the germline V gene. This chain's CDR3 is CAISEGQANTEAFF. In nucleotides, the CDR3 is TGTGCCATCAGCGAGGGACAGGCGAACACTGAAGCTTTCTTT.

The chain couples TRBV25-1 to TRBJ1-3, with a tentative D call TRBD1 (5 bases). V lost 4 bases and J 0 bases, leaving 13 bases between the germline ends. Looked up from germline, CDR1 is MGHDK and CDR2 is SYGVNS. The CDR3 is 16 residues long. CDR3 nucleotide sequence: TGTGCCAGCAGTGGGCCGGGGGTAAGCTCTGGAAACACCATATATTTT. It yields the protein CASSGPGVSSGNTIYF.

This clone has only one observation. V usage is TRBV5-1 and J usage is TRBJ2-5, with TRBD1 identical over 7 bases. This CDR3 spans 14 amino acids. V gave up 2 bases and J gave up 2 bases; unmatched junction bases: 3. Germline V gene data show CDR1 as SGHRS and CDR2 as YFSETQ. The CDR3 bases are TGCGCCAGCAGCTTTACAGGGGTTCAAGAGACCCAGTACTTC. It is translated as CASSFTGVQETQYF. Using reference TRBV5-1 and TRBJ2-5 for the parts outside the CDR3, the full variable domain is KAGVTQTPRYLIKTRGQQVTLSCSPISGHRSVSWYQQTPGQGLQFLFEYFSETQRNKGNFPGRFSGRQFSNSRSEMNVSTLELGDSALYLCASSFTGVQETQYFGPGTRLLVL.

CDR3 region: CASSLWSSGGRGANEQFF. As DNA, the CDR3 is TGTGCCAGCAGCTTATGGTCGAGCGGGGGCCGTGGGGCCAATGAGCAGTTCTTC. J is TRBJ2-1 and V is TRBV11-3; 8 nucleotides align to TRBD2. The germline V gene encodes CDR1 SGHNT and CDR2 YENEEA. V was pared by 2 bases and J by 6 bases, with 15 bases of the junction left unmatched. CDR3 length equals 18 residues.

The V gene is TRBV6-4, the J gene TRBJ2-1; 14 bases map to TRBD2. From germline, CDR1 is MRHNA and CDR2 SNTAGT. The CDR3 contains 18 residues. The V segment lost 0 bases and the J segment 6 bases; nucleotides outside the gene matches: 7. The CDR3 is CASSDSPGLAGGLNEQFF. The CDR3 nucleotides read TGTGCCAGCAGTGACTCTCCCGGACTAGCGGGAGGTCTCAATGAGCAGTTCTTC.

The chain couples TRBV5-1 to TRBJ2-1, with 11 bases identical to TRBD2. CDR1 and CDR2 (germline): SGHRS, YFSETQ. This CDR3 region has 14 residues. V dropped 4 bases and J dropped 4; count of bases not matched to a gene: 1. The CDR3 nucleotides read TGCGCCAGCAGCCGACTAGCGGGGTACAATGAGCAGTTCTTC. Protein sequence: CASSRLAGYNEQFF.

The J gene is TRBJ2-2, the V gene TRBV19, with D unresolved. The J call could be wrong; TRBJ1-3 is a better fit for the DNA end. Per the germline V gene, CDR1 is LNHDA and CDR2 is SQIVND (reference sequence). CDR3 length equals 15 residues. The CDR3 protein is CASSPTESSGNTIYF. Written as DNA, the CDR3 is TGTGCCAGTAGCCCTACAGAATCCTCTGGAAACACCATATATTTT.